The clone carrying this TCR beta chain appeared a few times. In the authors' methods: Amplification of reference gene primers provided the estimated nucleated cell counts. The protocol was immunoSEQ multiplex PCR, while the TCRdb copy is restricted to in-frame clones and leaves out a portion. V, J and clone size were drawn from that table, and D and trimming were deduced from the DNA. The table lists about 80,000 clones, roughly 80% of them singletons, with 35% to 40% in the top ten. CDR3 size: 14 residues. The junction had 0 bases not matched to a gene; V was cut back by 2 bases and J by 2 bases. Germline V CDR1 and CDR2: WNHNN, SYGVQD (reference sequence). This specimen belongs to a study of blood T cell repertoires in COVID-19. Looking at the study overall: Spain, Italy and the United States supplied samples that represented acute and convalescent COVID-19.

This chain uses TRBV10-1 with TRBJ2-1; 7 bases fit TRBD2. The TCR was taken from a woman in her 70s with acute or convalescent COVID-19. The sequencing sample was made of peripheral blood. CDR3 loop: CASSEGGAYNEQFF. The CDR3 nucleotides read TGCGCCAGCAGTGAGGGGGGGGCCTACAATGAGCAGTTCTTC.